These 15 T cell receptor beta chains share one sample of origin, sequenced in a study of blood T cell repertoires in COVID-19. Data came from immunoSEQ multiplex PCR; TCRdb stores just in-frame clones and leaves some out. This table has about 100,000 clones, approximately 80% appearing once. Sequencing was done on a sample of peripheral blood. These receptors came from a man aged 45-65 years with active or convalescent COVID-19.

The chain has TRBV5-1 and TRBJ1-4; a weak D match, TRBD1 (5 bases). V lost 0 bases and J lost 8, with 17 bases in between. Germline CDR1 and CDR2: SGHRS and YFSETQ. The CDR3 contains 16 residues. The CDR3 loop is CASSLATGDLSEKLFF. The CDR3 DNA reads TGCGCCAGCAGCTTGGCCACGGGGGACCTCTCAGAAAAACTGTTTTTT.

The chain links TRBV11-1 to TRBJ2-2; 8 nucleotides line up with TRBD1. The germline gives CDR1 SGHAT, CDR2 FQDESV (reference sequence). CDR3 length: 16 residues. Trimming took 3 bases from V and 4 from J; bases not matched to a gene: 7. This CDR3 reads CASSFAGGISTGELFF. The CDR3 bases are TGTGCCAGCAGCTTTGCAGGGGGCATATCCACCGGGGAGCTGTTTTTT.

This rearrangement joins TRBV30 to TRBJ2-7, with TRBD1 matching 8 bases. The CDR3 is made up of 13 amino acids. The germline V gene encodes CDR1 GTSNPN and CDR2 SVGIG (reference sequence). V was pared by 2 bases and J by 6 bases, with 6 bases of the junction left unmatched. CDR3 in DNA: TGTGCCTGGAGTCTTGGACAGGGCGGCGAGCAGTACTTC. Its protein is CAWSLGQGGEQYF. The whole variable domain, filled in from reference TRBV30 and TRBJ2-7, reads SQTIHQWPATLVQPVGSPLSLECTVEGTSNPNLYWYRQAAGRGLQLLFYSVGIGQISSEVPQNLSASRPQDRQFILSSKKLLLSDSGFYLCAWSLGQGGEQYFGPGTRLTVT.

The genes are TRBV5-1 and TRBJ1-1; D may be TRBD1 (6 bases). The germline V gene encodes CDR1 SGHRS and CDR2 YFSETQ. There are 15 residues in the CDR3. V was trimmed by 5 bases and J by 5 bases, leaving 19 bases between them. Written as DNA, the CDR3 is TGCGCCAGCAGTCTGAGGGGGTTCCAACGGACTGAAGCTTTCTTT. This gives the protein CASSLRGFQRTEAFF.

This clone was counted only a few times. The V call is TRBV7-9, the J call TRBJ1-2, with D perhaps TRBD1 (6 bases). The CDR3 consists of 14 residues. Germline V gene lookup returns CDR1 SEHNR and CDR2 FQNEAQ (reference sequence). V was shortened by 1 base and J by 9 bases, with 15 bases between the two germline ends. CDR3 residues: CASSLEVGAASYTF. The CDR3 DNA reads TGTGCCAGCAGCTTAGAAGTGGGGGCGGCTAGCTACACCTTC.

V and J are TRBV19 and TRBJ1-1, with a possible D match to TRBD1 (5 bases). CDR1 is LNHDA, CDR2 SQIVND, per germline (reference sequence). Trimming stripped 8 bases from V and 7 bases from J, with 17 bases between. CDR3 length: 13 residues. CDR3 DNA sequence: TGTGCCAGTTGGACATACCCACTGATTGAAGCTTTCTTT. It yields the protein CASWTYPLIEAFF.

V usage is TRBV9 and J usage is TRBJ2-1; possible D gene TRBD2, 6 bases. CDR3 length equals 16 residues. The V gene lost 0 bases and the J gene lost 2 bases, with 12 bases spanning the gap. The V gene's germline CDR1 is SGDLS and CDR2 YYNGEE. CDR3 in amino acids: CASSVALVAAYNEQFF. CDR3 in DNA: TGTGCCAGCAGCGTAGCGTTAGTAGCGGCCTACAATGAGCAGTTCTTC. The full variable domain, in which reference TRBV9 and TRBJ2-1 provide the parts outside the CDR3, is DSGVTQTPKHLITATGQRVTLRCSPRSGDLSVYWYQQSLDQGLQFLIQYYNGEERAKGNILERFSAQQFPDLHSELNLSSLELGDSALYFCASSVALVAAYNEQFFGPGTRLTVL.

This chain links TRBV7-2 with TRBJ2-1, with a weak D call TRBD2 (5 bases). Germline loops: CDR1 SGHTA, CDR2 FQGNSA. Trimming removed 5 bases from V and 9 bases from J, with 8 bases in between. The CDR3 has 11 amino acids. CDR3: CASSASGEQFF. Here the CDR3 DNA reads TGTGCCAGCAGCGCAAGCGGTGAGCAGTTCTTC.

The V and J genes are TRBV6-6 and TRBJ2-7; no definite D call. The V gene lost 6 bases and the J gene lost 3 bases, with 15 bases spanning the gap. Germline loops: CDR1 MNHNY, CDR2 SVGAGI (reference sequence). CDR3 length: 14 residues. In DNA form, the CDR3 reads TGTGCCAGCAGACCAGCCGGGTCCATCTACGAGCAGTACTTC. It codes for CASRPAGSIYEQYF.

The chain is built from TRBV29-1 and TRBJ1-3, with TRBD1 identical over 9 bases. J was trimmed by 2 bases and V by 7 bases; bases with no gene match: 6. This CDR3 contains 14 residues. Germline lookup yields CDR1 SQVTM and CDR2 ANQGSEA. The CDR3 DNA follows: TGCAGCGCGTCCGGGACAGGGACTGGAAACACCATATATTTT. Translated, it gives CSASGTGTGNTIYF.

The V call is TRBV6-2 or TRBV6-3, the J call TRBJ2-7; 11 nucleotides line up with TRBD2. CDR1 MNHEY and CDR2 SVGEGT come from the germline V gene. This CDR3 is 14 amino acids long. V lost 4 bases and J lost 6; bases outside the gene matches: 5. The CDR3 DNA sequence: TGTGCCAGCAGTTCTAGCGGGAGGTCCCCCGAGCAGTACTTC. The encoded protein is CASSSSGRSPEQYF.

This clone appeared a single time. The CDR3 coding sequence is TGTGCCTGGAGTGTACGTGGGCTCTCCTACGAGCAGTACTTC. It is translated as CAWSVRGLSYEQYF. The gene calls are TRBV30 and TRBJ2-7, with no clear D. The germline V gene has CDR1 GTSNPN and CDR2 SVGIG (reference sequence). V lost 0 bases to trimming and J lost 0 bases, with 9 bases between them. The CDR3 has 14 residues.

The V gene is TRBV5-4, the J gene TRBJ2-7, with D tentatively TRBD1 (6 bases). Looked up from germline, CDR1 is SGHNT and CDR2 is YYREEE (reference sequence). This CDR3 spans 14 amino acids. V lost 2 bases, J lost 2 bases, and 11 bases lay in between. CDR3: CASSLGGVAYEQYF. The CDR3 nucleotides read TGTGCCAGCAGCTTAGGGGGAGTTGCCTACGAGCAGTACTTC.

The DNA of the CDR3 is TGTGCCAGCAGCCGACAGGGAAATCAGCCCCAGCATTTT. Its protein product is CASSRQGNQPQHF. The chain carries TRBV6-5 and TRBJ1-5; 7 bases align to TRBD1. V was clipped by 6 bases and J by 4 bases; unmatched bases: 3. The CDR3 consists of 13 residues. Germline CDR1 and CDR2: MNHEY and SVGAGI.

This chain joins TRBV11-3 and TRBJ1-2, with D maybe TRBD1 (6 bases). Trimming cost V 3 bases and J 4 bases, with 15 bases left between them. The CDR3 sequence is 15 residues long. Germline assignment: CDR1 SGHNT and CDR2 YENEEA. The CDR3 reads CASSFDSLGGYGYTF. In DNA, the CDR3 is TGTGCCAGCAGCTTTGACTCCCTAGGGGGCTATGGCTACACCTTC.